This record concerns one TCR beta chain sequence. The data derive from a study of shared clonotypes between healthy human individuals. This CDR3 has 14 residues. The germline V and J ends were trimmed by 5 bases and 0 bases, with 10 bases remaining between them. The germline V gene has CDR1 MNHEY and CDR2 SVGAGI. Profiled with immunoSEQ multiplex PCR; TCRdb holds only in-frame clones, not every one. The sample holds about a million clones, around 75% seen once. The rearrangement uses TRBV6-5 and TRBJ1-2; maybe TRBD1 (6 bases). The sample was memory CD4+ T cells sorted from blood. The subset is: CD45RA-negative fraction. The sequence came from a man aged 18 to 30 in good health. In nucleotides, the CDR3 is TGTGCCAGCAGTACAGGGTTCGCTAACTATGGCTACACCTTC. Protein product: CASSTGFANYGYTF.